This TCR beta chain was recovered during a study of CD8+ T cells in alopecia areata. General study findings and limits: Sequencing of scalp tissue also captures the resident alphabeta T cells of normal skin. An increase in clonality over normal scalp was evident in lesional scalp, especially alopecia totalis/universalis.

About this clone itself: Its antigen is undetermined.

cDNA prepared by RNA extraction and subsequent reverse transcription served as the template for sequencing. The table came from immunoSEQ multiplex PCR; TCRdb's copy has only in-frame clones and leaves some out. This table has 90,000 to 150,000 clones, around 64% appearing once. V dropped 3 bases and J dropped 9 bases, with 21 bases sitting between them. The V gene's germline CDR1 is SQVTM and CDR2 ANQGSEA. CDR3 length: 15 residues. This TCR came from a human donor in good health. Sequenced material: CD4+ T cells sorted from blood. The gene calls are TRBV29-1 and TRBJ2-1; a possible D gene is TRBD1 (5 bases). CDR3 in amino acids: CSVEPRAGSKFEQFF. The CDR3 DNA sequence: TGCAGCGTTGAGCCTAGGGCAGGGTCAAAATTTGAGCAGTTCTTC.